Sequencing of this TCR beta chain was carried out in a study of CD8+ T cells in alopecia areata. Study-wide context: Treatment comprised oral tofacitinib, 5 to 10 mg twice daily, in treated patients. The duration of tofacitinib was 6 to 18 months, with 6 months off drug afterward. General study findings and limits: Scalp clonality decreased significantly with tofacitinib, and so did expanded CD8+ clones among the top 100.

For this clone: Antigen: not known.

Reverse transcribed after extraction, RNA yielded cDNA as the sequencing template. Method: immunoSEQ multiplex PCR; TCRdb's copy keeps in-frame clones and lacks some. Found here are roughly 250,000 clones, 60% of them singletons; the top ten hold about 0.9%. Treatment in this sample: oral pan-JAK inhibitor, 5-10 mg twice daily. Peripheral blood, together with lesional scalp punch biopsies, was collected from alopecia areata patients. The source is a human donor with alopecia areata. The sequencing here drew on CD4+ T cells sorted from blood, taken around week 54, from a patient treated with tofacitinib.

CDR3 sequence: CSVVRSYEQYF. CDR3 nucleotides: TGCAGCGTTGTGAGGTCCTACGAGCAGTACTTC. The gene calls are TRBV29-1 and TRBJ2-7; the D is unclear. V was cut by 4 bases and J by 1 base, with 5 bases left in between. CDR3 length equals 11 residues. Germline CDR1 reads SQVTM; CDR2 reads ANQGSEA.